This is a list of T cell receptor beta chains from one sample in a study of T-cell memory formation after mild COVID-19. TCRdb re-analysed the 5' RACE reads in MiXCR, keeping a single row per CDR3 protein. The sample has about 400,000 distinct CDR3 sequences; over 15% are singletons. Material for sequencing was PBMCs or a T cell subset sorted from them (not recorded which). All receptors derive from a man aged 18 to 29 who had mild COVID-19 (a few samples of this study predate the infection). Cell type and time point are not known. Both conserved end residues are part of each CDR3. The D gene is left open where the match is weak. Only some rows state a clone size, as once, few, many or a class for expanded clones.

J gene,V gene,D gene,clone size,CDR3 DNA,CDR3 protein
TRBJ1-1,TRBV9,TRBD1,few,TGTGCCAGCAGCGACCGGACAGGGGACACTGAAGCTTTCTTT,CASSDRTGDTEAFF
TRBJ2-2,TRBV11-2,NA,few,TGTGCCAGCAGCTCTATTTACATGGACACCGGGGAGCTGTTTTTT,CASSSIYMDTGELFF
TRBJ2-5,TRBV6-5,NA,NA,TGTGCCAGCAGCCAGGAACGGCGGGAGACCCAGTACTTC,CASSQERRETQYF
TRBJ1-5,TRBV7-2,TRBD1,NA,TGTGCCAGCAGCACCCGACAGGGGGCGTCGGATCAGCCCCAGCATTTT,CASSTRQGASDQPQHF
TRBJ2-3,TRBV5-1,TRBD2,few,TGCGCCAGCACGACTAGCGGGGGGAGGACAGATACGCAGTATTTT,CASTTSGGRTDTQYF
TRBJ2-5,TRBV24-1,NA,few,TGTGCCACGGGGGTTGGGAAGCAAGAGACCCAGTACTTC,CATGVGKQETQYF
TRBJ2-1,TRBV6-5,NA,few,TGTGCCAGCAGTTACTCGCCCCGGGGTCACAATGAGCAGTTCTTC,CASSYSPRGHNEQFF
TRBJ2-7,TRBV7-9,TRBD1,few,TGTGCCAGCAGCCTTCGGACAGGGGTCCCCGAGCAGTACTTC,CASSLRTGVPEQYF
TRBJ2-1,TRBV4-3,TRBD1,NA,TGCGCCAGCTCAGGGACAGAGTGGAATGAGCAGTTCTTC,CASSGTEWNEQFF
TRBJ2-5,TRBV5-1,NA,NA,TGCGCCAGCAGCTTGAGTCCGGCCCAAGAGACCCAGTACTTC,CASSLSPAQETQYF
TRBJ2-2,TRBV25-1,NA,many,TGTGCCAGCAGTCCGGGGGAGGACACCGGGGAGCTGTTTTTT,CASSPGEDTGELFF
TRBJ2-7,TRBV5-6,TRBD1,few,TGTGCCAGCAGCGTTACAGGGGGCCCCCCGGGCGAGCAGTACTTC,CASSVTGGPPGEQYF
TRBJ2-3,TRBV9,NA,NA,TGTGCCAGCAGCGTAGGGGATCAAGGGGATACGCAGTATTTT,CASSVGDQGDTQYF
TRBJ2-4,TRBV20-1,NA,few,TGCAGTGCTAGCCTTGGGGTCGGAGGGAACATTCAGTACTTC,CSASLGVGGNIQYF
TRBJ1-6,TRBV7-9,TRBD1,few,TGTGCCAGCAGCCCTGCTAGAGGACAGGGGGGAAGTTCACCCCTCCACTTT,CASSPARGQGGSSPLHF
TRBJ2-1,TRBV11-3,NA,few,TGTGCCAGCAGCTTAGACGGGACGCGGAATGAGCAGTTCTTC,CASSLDGTRNEQFF
TRBJ2-1,TRBV7-2,NA,NA,TGTGCCAGCAGCCCAACCCGGGACCAAACCGGGAATGAGCAGTTCTTC,CASSPTRDQTGNEQFF
TRBJ2-2,TRBV20-1,TRBD1,many,TGCAGTGCCCCGGACAGGGGGCGAGGCACCGGGGAGCTGTTTTTT,CSAPDRGRGTGELFF
TRBJ2-3,TRBV7-9,NA,NA,TGTGCCAGCAGCTTATACGGGGCAGATACGCAGTATTTT,CASSLYGADTQYF
TRBJ1-2,TRBV12-3/TRBV12-4,NA,few,TGTGCCAGCAGCCGGGACGGCCGGGGTGGCTACACCTTC,CASSRDGRGGYTF
TRBJ1-1,TRBV30,NA,few,TGTGCCTGGAGGCGGCAGGAGCCTGAAGCTTTCTTT,CAWRRQEPEAFF
TRBJ2-1,TRBV12-3/TRBV12-4,NA,NA,TGTGCCAGCAGTTTTTCCAGGGAGGACAATGAGCAGTTCTTC,CASSFSREDNEQFF
TRBJ1-5,TRBV5-1,NA,many,TGCGCCAGCAGCTTGAGAGGGGGCAATCAGCCCCAGCATTTT,CASSLRGGNQPQHF
TRBJ1-5,TRBV29-1,NA,few,TGCAGCGTTGGGACTTCAGGGACTAATCAGCCCCAGCATTTT,CSVGTSGTNQPQHF
TRBJ2-5,TRBV7-9,NA,NA,TGTGCCAGCAGCCCGCAGGCGGGATGGGGGAACCAAGAGACCCAGTACTTC,CASSPQAGWGNQETQYF
TRBJ2-1,TRBV7-2,NA,NA,TGTGCCAGCAGCTTAGCTCTAGCACGCAATGAGCAGTTCTTC,CASSLALARNEQFF
TRBJ2-5,TRBV4-2,TRBD2,few,TGTGCCAGCAGCCCCGGGACTAGCGGGACTGGGGAGACCCAGTACTTC,CASSPGTSGTGETQYF
TRBJ2-5,TRBV9,NA,NA,TGTGCCAGCAGCACCGCGGGGTATGGTGGGGGTGGAGAGACCCAGTACTTC,CASSTAGYGGGGETQYF
TRBJ1-1,TRBV5-1,NA,few,TGCGCCAGCAGGTCGACAGAGGGGGGCACTGAAGCTTTCTTT,CASRSTEGGTEAFF
TRBJ2-2,TRBV21-1,NA,NA,TGTGCCAGCAGCATCGGGGCTTGTAAGGTTTTGGGGGAGCTGTTTTTT,CASSIGACKVLGELFF
TRBJ2-3,TRBV7-3,TRBD2,few,TGTGCCAGCAGCTCGCGACTAGCGGAGACAGATACGCAGTATTTT,CASSSRLAETDTQYF
TRBJ2-3,TRBV3-1,NA,few,TGTGCCAGCAGCCAGGTTAGGTCAGGAACGCAGTATTTT,CASSQVRSGTQYF
TRBJ2-7,TRBV10-3,NA,few,TGTGCCATCAGTGGGAACAGGGGAGGCTCCTACGAGCAGTACTTC,CAISGNRGGSYEQYF
TRBJ2-1,TRBV12-3/TRBV12-4,NA,many,TGTGCCAGCAGTACGAACCGGAGGGGAGAGAATGAGCAGTTCTTC,CASSTNRRGENEQFF
TRBJ2-2,TRBV7-6,NA,NA,TGTGCCAGCAGCTTAGCGTCGGGTAACACCGGGGAGCTGTTTTTT,CASSLASGNTGELFF
TRBJ2-6,TRBV20-1,NA,few,TGCAGTGCCTGGACAGACAGTGTATCTTCTGGGGCCAACGTCCTGACTTTC,CSAWTDSVSSGANVLTF
TRBJ1-6,TRBV6-5,TRBD1,few,TGTGCCAGCTCGCGTAATAAAAGACAGGGGATAAAGCCCCTCCACTTT,CASSRNKRQGIKPLHF
TRBJ2-4,TRBV7-2,TRBD1,few,TGTGCCAGCAGCTTGGGGACAGCCTTGTCTCTAGCCAAAAACATTCAGTACTTC,CASSLGTALSLAKNIQYF
TRBJ1-4,TRBV7-6,NA,many,TGTGCCAGCAGCTTAGGACAGACTAATGAAAAACTGTTTTTT,CASSLGQTNEKLFF
TRBJ2-3,TRBV7-3,NA,NA,TGTGCCAGCACCACTGGCGGTAGGGGATACACAGATACGCAGTATTTT,CASTTGGRGYTDTQYF
TRBJ2-3,TRBV7-2,NA,NA,TGTGCCAGCAGCCTCCAGGTTGGGGTCTCAGATACGCAGTATTTT,CASSLQVGVSDTQYF
TRBJ1-2,TRBV4-3,NA,few,TGCGCCAGCAGCCAAGCGGGGTTGGGCGGCTACACCTTC,CASSQAGLGGYTF
TRBJ1-3,TRBV7-8,NA,few,TGTGCCAGCAGCTTTGGAGACCTCTCTGGAAACACCATATATTTT,CASSFGDLSGNTIYF
TRBJ2-5,TRBV25-1,NA,NA,TGTGCCAGCAGTTGGGGGACAAAAGAGACCCAGTACTTC,CASSWGTKETQYF
TRBJ1-2,TRBV29-1,NA,NA,TGCAGCGTTGAAGGAACCCTGGACACCCCTGATGAGGGCTACACCTTC,CSVEGTLDTPDEGYTF
TRBJ2-1,TRBV12-3/TRBV12-4,TRBD1,few,TGTGCCAGCAGTCGCCCCCGGGACAGGTCCCCTCGAGGCCCGGGGAATGAGCAGTTCTTC,CASSRPRDRSPRGPGNEQFF
TRBJ2-1,TRBV5-6,TRBD2,NA,TGTGCCAGCAGCCCCCGGGGGGGAGACAAATTGGCTCCGTTCTTC,CASSPRGGDKLAPFF
TRBJ2-3,TRBV7-6,TRBD2,few,TGTGCCAGCAGCTTCTCCCTAGCGGACACAGATACGCAGTATTTT,CASSFSLADTDTQYF
TRBJ1-5,TRBV28,NA,NA,TGTGCCAGCAGTGGGAACCAGCCCCAGCATTTT,CASSGNQPQHF
TRBJ1-6,TRBV5-5,TRBD1,few,TGTGCCAGCAGCTTCCAACCGGGACAGAATAATTCACCCCTCCACTTT,CASSFQPGQNNSPLHF